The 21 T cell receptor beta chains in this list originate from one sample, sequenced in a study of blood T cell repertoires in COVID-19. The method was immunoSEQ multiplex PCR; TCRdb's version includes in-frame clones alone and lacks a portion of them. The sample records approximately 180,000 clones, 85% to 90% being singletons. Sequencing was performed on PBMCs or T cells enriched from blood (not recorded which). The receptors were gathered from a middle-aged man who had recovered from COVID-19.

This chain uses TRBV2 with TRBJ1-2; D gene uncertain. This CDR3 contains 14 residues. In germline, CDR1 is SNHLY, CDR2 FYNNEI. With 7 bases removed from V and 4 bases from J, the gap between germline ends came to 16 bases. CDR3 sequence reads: CASKSAVALYGYTF. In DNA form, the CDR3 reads TGTGCCAGCAAGTCGGCGGTGGCCCTCTATGGCTACACCTTC.

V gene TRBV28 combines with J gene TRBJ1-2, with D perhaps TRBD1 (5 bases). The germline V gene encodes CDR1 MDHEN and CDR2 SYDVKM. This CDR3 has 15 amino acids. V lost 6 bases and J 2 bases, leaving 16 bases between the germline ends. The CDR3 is CASSLFGARNYGYTF. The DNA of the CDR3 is TGTGCCAGCAGCCTCTTTGGGGCGCGGAACTATGGCTACACCTTC.

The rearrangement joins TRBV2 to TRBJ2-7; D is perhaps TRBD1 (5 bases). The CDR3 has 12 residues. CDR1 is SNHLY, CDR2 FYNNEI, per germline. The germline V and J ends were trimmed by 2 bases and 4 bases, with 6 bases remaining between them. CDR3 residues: CASSEKGYEQYF. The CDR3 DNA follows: TGTGCCAGCAGTGAAAAGGGGTACGAGCAGTACTTC.

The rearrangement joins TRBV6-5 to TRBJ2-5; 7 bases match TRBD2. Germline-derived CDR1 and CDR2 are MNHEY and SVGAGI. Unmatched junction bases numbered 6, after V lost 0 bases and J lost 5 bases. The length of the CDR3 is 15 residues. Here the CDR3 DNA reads TGTGCCAGCAGTTACTCGGCGGGAGATTCGGAGACCCAGTACTTC. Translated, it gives CASSYSAGDSETQYF.

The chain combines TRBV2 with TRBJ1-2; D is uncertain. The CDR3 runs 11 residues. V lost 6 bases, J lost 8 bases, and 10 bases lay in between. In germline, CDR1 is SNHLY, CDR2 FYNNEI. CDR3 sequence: CASRREGGYTF. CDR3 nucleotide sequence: TGTGCCAGCAGAAGGGAGGGAGGCTACACCTTC.

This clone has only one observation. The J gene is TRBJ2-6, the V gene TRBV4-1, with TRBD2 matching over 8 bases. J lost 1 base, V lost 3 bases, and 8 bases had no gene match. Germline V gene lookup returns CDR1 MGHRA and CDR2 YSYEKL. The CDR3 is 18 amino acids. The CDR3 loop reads CASSHAMRGASGANVLTF. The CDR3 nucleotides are TGCGCCAGCAGCCACGCTATGCGGGGGGCGTCTGGGGCCAACGTCCTGACTTTC.

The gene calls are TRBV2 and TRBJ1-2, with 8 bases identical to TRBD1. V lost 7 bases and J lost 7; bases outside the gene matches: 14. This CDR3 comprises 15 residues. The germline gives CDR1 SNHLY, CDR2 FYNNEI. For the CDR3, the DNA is TGTGCCAGCACGAACATGGGACAGGTCATTGGTGGCTACACCTTC. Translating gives CASTNMGQVIGGYTF.

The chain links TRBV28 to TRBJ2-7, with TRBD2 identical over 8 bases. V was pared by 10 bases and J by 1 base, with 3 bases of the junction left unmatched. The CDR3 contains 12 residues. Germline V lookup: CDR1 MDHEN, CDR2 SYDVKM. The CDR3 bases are TGTGCCACCGGGAGGGATTCCTACGAGCAGTACTTC. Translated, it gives CATGRDSYEQYF.

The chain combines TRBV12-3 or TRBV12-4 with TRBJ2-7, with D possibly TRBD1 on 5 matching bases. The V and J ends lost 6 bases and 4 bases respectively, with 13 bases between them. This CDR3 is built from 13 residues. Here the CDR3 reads CASRRTREYEQYF. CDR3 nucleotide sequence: TGTGCCAGCAGGCGTACCAGGGAATACGAGCAGTACTTC.

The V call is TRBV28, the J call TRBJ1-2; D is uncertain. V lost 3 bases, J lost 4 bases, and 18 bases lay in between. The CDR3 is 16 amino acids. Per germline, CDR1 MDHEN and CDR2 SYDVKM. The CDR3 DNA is TGTGCCAGCAGTTTCCTTACTGGACTGTCAAGCTATGGCTACACCTTC. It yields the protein CASSFLTGLSSYGYTF.

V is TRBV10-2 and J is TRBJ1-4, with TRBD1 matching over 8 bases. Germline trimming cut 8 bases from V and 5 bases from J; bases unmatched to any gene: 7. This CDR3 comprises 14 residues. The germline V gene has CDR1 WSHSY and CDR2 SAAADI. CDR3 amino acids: CASAPGQANEKLFF. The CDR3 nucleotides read TGCGCCAGCGCCCCGGGACAGGCCAATGAAAAACTGTTTTTT.

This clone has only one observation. Here the CDR3 DNA reads TGTGCCAGCAGCTTAGCTGGCAATATAATCGATCAGCCCCAGCATTTT. The encoded protein is CASSLAGNIIDQPQHF. The chain carries TRBV7-9 and TRBJ1-5; D is unclear. Between the trimmed V and J ends, which lost 0 bases and 5 bases, there was a span of 14 bases. There are 16 residues in the CDR3. CDR1 and CDR2 from the germline V gene are SEHNR and FQNEAQ (reference sequence).

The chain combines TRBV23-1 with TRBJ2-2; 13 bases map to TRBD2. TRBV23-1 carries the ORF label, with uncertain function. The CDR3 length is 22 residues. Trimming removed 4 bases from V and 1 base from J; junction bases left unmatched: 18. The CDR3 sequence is CASSRGERFGGLAGLNTGELFF. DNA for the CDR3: TGCGCCAGCAGTCGGGGTGAACGCTTTGGGGGACTAGCGGGACTGAACACCGGGGAGCTGTTTTTT.

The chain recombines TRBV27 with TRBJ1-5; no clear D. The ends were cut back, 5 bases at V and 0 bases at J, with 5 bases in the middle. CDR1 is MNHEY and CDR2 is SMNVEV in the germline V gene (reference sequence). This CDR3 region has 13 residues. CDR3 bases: TGTGCCAGCAGTCCCTATAGCAATCAGCCCCAGCATTTT. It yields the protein CASSPYSNQPQHF.

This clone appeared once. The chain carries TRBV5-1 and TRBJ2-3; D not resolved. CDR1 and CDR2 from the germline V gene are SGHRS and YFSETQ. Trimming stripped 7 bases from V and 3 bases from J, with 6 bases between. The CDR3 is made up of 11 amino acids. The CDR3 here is CASQATDTQYF. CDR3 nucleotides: TGCGCCAGCCAGGCTACAGATACGCAGTATTTT.

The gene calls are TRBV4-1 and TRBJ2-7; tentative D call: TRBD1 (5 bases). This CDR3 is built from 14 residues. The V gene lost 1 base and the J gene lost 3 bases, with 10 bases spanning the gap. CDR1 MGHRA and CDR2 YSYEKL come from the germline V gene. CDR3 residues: CASSQGGVFYEQYF. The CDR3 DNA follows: TGCGCCAGCAGCCAAGGGGGCGTCTTCTACGAGCAGTACTTC.

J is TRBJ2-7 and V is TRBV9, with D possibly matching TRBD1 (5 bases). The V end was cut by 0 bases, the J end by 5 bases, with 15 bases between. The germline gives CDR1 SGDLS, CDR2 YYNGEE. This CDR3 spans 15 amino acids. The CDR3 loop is CASSVAPAGQDEQYF. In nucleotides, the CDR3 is TGTGCCAGCAGCGTAGCCCCCGCAGGGCAAGACGAGCAGTACTTC.

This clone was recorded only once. The chain's CDR3 is CASSIVSGRNSYNEQFF. The CDR3 coding sequence is TGTGCCAGTAGTATCGTCAGCGGGAGGAACTCCTACAATGAGCAGTTCTTC. The V gene is TRBV19, the J gene TRBJ2-1; 9 nucleotides match TRBD2. Per the germline V gene, CDR1 is LNHDA and CDR2 is SQIVND (reference sequence). V lost 3 bases to trimming and J lost 0 bases; unmatched junction nucleotides: 6. The CDR3 extends over 17 amino acids.

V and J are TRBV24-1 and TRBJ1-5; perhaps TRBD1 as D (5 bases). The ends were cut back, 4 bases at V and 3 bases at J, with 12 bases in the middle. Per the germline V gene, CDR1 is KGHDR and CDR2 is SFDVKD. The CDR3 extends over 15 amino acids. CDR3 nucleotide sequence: TGTGCCACCAGTGACCCGGGGGGGGACAATCAGCCCCAGCATTTT. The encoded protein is CATSDPGGDNQPQHF.

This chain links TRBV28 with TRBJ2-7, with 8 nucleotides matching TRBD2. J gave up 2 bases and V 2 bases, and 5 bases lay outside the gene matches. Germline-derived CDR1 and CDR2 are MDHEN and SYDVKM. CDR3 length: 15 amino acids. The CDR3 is CASSLRASGPYEQYF. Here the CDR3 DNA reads TGTGCCAGCAGTTTAAGGGCTAGCGGGCCCTACGAGCAGTACTTC.

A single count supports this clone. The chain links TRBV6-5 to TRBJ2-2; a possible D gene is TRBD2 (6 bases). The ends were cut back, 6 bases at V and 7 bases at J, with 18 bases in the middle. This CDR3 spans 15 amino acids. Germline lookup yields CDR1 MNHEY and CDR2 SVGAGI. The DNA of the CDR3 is TGTGCCAGCAGCCGAAGGGGCAGGGAGGTCGGGGAGCTGTTTTTT. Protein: CASSRRGREVGELFF.